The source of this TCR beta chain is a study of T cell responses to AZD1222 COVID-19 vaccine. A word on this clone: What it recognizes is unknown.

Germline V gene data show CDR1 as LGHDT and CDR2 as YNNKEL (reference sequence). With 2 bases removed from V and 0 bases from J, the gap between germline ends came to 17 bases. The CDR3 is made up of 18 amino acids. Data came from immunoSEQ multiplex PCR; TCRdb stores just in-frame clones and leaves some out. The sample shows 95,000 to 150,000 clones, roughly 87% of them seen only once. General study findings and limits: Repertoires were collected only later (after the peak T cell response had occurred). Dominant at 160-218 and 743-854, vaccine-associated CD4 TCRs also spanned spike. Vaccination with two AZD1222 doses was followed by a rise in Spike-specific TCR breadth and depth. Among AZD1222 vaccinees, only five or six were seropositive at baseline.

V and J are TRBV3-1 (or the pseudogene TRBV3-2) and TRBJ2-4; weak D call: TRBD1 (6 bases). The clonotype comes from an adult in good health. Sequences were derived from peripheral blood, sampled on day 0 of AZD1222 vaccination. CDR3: CASSQTPLGTLAKNIQYF. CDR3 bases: TGTGCCAGCAGCCAAACCCCCCTCGGGACATTAGCCAAAAACATTCAGTACTTC.